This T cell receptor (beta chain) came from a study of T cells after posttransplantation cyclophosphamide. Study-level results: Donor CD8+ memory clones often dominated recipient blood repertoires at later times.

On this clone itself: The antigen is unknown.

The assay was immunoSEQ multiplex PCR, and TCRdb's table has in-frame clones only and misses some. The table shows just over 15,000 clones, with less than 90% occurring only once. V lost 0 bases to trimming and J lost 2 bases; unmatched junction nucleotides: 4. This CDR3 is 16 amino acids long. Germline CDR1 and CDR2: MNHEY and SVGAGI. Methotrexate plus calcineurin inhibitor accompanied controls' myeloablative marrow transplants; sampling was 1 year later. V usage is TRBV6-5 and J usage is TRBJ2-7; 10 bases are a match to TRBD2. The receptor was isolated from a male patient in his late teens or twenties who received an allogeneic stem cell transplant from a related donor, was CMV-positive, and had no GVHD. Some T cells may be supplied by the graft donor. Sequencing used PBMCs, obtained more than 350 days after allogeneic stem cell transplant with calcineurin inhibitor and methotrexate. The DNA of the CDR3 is TGTGCCAGCAGTTACTCTGGGACTAGCGAGGCCTACGAGCAGTACTTC. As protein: CASSYSGTSEAYEQYF.